Listed below are T cell receptor beta chains from one sample, sequenced in a study of radiation and T cells in renal cell carcinoma. The table came from immunoSEQ multiplex PCR; TCRdb's copy has only in-frame clones and leaves some out. Of about 49,000 clones listed, 80% are singletons. The source was blood, collected from a patient whose treatment included radiotherapy and nephrectomy. The receptors stem from an older woman with renal cell carcinoma. The CDR3 runs from the conserved cysteine through the conserved F or W. Each record gives: V gene, clone size, J gene, D gene, CDR3 protein, CDR3 DNA. A D gene is named only where the DNA matches it firmly. A row's size may be missing; if present it is once, few, many or a size class.

v_gene: TRBV21-1; abundance: .; j_gene: TRBJ2-7; d_gene: .; CDR3aa: CASTPLTLGTGYEQYF; CDR3nt: TGTGCCAGCACCCCGCTGACGCTCGGGACAGGGTACGAGCAGTACTTC
v_gene: TRBV27; abundance: once; j_gene: TRBJ2-3; d_gene: TRBD1; CDR3aa: CASSLESGQGTDTQYF; CDR3nt: TGTGCCAGCAGTTTAGAATCGGGACAGGGGACAGATACGCAGTATTTT
v_gene: TRBV2; abundance: .; j_gene: TRBJ2-5; d_gene: TRBD2; CDR3aa: CASRPTSGGGETQYF; CDR3nt: TGTGCCAGCAGGCCGACTAGCGGGGGAGGGGAGACCCAGTACTTC
v_gene: TRBV10-3; abundance: .; j_gene: TRBJ1-5; d_gene: .; CDR3aa: CAISEEGGDQPQHF; CDR3nt: TGTGCCATCAGTGAGGAAGGGGGTGATCAGCCCCAGCATTTT
v_gene: TRBV10-3; abundance: .; j_gene: TRBJ2-5; d_gene: TRBD1; CDR3aa: CAIRGQGVQETQYF; CDR3nt: TGTGCCATCAGGGGACAGGGGGTCCAAGAGACCCAGTACTTC
v_gene: TRBV7-2; abundance: .; j_gene: TRBJ2-1; d_gene: .; CDR3aa: CASSLGWRDPKFF; CDR3nt: TGTGCCAGCAGCTTAGGGTGGAGGGATCCCAAGTTCTTC
v_gene: TRBV5-4; abundance: .; j_gene: TRBJ2-1; d_gene: TRBD2; CDR3aa: CASSLAGTSASWNEQFF; CDR3nt: TGTGCCAGCAGCTTGGCCGGGACTAGCGCCTCCTGGAATGAGCAGTTCTTC
v_gene: TRBV7-9; abundance: .; j_gene: TRBJ2-1; d_gene: TRBD2; CDR3aa: CASSLGTSGIYNEQFF; CDR3nt: TGTGCCAGCAGCTTAGGGACTAGCGGGATCTACAATGAGCAGTTCTTC
v_gene: TRBV11-2; abundance: few; j_gene: TRBJ1-5; d_gene: .; CDR3aa: CASSLGQNQPQHF; CDR3nt: TGTGCCAGCAGCTTAGGGCAAAATCAGCCCCAGCATTTT
v_gene: TRBV6-5; abundance: once; j_gene: TRBJ2-6; d_gene: .; CDR3aa: CASSLTVTGANVLTF; CDR3nt: TGTGCCAGCAGCCTGACGGTCACTGGGGCCAACGTCCTGACTTTC
v_gene: TRBV19; abundance: .; j_gene: TRBJ2-3; d_gene: TRBD2; CDR3aa: CASSLGRVDGRAVDTQYF; CDR3nt: TGTGCCAGTAGCCTCGGACGAGTGGACGGGAGGGCAGTTGATACGCAGTATTTT
v_gene: TRBV10-3; abundance: .; j_gene: TRBJ2-2; d_gene: TRBD2; CDR3aa: CAISESQGAGAGTGELFF; CDR3nt: TGTGCCATCAGTGAGTCTCAGGGAGCGGGAGCGGGCACCGGGGAGCTGTTTTTT
v_gene: TRBV6-1; abundance: .; j_gene: TRBJ2-2; d_gene: TRBD1; CDR3aa: CASRLQGGGTGELFF; CDR3nt: TGTGCCAGCAGGCTACAGGGGGGCGGGACCGGGGAGCTGTTTTTT
v_gene: TRBV7-9; abundance: .; j_gene: TRBJ2-5; d_gene: .; CDR3aa: CASSTLQGGRETQYF; CDR3nt: TGTGCCAGCAGCACACTTCAGGGAGGTAGAGAGACCCAGTACTTC
v_gene: TRBV5-1; abundance: .; j_gene: TRBJ2-5; d_gene: .; CDR3aa: CASRFDVQETQYF; CDR3nt: TGCGCCAGCAGGTTCGATGTCCAAGAGACCCAGTACTTC
v_gene: TRBV5-6; abundance: .; j_gene: TRBJ2-1; d_gene: TRBD2; CDR3aa: CASRPSGSWNNEQFF; CDR3nt: TGTGCCAGCCGACCTAGCGGGAGTTGGAACAATGAGCAGTTCTTC
v_gene: TRBV10-3; abundance: .; j_gene: TRBJ1-4; d_gene: TRBD1; CDR3aa: CATRSGTGDEKLFF; CDR3nt: TGTGCCACCCGCTCGGGGACAGGGGACGAAAAACTGTTTTTT